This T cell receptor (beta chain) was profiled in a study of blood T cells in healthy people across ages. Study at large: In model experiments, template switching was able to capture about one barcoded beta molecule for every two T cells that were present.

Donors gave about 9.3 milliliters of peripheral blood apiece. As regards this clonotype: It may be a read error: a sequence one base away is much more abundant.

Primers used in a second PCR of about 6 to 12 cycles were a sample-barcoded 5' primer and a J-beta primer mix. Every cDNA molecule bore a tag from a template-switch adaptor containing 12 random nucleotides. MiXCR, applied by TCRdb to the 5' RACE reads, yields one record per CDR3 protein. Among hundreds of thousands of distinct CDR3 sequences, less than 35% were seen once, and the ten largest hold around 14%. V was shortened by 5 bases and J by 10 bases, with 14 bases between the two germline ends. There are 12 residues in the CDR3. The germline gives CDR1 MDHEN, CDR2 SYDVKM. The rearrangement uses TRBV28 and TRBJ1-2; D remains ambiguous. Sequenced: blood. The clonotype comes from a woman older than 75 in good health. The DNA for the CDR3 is TGTGCCAGCAGTACCGGGTTTGACGACTACACCTTC. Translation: CASSTGFDDYTF.